Sequencing of this TCR beta chain was carried out in a study of blood T cell repertoires in COVID-19. Whole-study context: From the United States, Italy and Spain came samples of acute and convalescent COVID-19. From T cells, B-cell-depleted T cells, or PBMCs came the material, which was cDNA or gDNA.

Germline CDR1 MNHEY, CDR2 SMNVEV (reference sequence). The germline V and J ends were trimmed by 7 bases and 2 bases, with 14 bases remaining between them. The CDR3 extends over 14 amino acids. In the original analysis: How many nucleated cells were present was estimated from reference gene primer amplification. Only in-frame clones appear in the TCRdb table, and some are missing; sequencing was by immunoSEQ multiplex PCR. That table furnishes V, J and clone size, whereas the DNA furnished D and trimming. Here the sample spans over 100,000 clones, 86% being singletons. Specimen: peripheral blood. The TCR originated in a man in his forties or fifties with acute or convalescent COVID-19. The rearrangement uses TRBV27 and TRBJ1-1, with D maybe TRBD1 (6 bases). In DNA form, the CDR3 reads TGTGCCAGCACCCAACAGGGCCGTAACACTGAAGCTTTCTTT. Translated, it gives CASTQQGRNTEAFF.